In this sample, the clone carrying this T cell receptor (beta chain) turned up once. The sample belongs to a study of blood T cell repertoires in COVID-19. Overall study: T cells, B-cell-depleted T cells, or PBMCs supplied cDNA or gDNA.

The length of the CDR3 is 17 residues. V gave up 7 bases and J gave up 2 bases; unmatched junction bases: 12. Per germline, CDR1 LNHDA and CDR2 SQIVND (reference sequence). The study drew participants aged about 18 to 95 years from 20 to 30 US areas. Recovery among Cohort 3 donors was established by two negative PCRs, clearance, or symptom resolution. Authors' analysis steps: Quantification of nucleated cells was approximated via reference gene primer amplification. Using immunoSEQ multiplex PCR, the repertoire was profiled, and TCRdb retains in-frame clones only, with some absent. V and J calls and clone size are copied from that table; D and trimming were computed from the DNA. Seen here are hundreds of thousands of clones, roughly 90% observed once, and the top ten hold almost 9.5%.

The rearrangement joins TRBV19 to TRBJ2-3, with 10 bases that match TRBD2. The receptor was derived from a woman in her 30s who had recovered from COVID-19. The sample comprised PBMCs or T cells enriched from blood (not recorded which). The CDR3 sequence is CASTLGASGRYTDTQYF. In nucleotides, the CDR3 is TGTGCCAGTACCCTGGGGGCTAGCGGGAGATACACAGATACGCAGTATTTT.